This T cell receptor beta chain appears in the sequencing data of a study of OX40 agonist ivuxolimab in advanced cancers. Study information: In this cohort, patients received ivuxolimab, an agonistic anti-OX40 (CD134) antibody. Patients received intravenous ivuxolimab every 2 weeks at 0.01 to 10 mg/kg. Partial responses, seen in three patients, involved one hepatocellular carcinoma and two cutaneous melanomas. Findings of the study overall: Also showing low normalized T-cell clonal expansion were some of the nonresponders.

TCRdb's copy holds only in-frame clones and misses some; the assay was immunoSEQ multiplex PCR. The sample lists approximately 70,000 clones, nearly 90% occurring once. Details on this clone: The antigen is not known.

This TCR came from an adult with an advanced solid tumor such as melanoma, head and neck, liver or kidney cancer. Specimen: CD4+ or CD8+ T cells sorted from blood, collected in a trial of the OX40 agonist ivuxolimab.

The CDR3: CASSEYLRTDTQYF. CDR3 nucleotides: TGTGCCAGCAGTGAATATTTACGAACAGATACGCAGTATTTT. J is TRBJ2-3 and V is TRBV25-1; D is undetermined. This CDR3 spans 14 amino acids. V was shortened by 0 bases and J by 3 bases, with 7 bases between the two germline ends. Germline V gene sequence: CDR1 MGHDK, CDR2 SYGVNS.